Sequencing of this T cell receptor (beta chain) was carried out in a study of molecular identifiers for immune sequencing clone quantification. Study context: Naive CD8 RNA (roughly 20,000 or 100,000 cells) was divided into five aliquots, with four sequenced.

The CDR3 runs to 17 residues. Deletions cut 4 bases from V and 0 bases from J, with 16 bases between. Whole-study findings and limits: Effector cells kept over 97% of their molecules in clones above 20 RNA copies, while naive cells kept under 1% there. Identical TCR molecules sharing a barcode could underestimate highly expanded clone sizes.

Library preparation followed earlier protocols using designated TCR primers. One entry per CDR3 protein results from TCRdb running MiXCR on the PCR reads. The table lists under 650,000 distinct CDR3 sequences, around 20% of them singletons. Regarding this clonotype: Its specificity is unknown. This may arise from a read error, as a much more abundant clone is one base away.

This clonotype originated in a human donor in good health. Some libraries in this study had Jurkat cell RNA spiked in. Sample: naive CD8+ T cells from blood, with Jurkat cell RNA spiked in. The subset denotes: FACS-sorted CD8+CD4-CCR7+CD45RA+ naive T cells. The rearrangement links TRBV12-3 or TRBV12-4 to TRBJ1-5, with D hard to call. CDR3 DNA sequence: TGTGCCAGCAGTTCAGCTCTCGGGCAGCATAGCAATCAGCCCCAGCATTTT. The encoded protein is CASSSALGQHSNQPQHF.